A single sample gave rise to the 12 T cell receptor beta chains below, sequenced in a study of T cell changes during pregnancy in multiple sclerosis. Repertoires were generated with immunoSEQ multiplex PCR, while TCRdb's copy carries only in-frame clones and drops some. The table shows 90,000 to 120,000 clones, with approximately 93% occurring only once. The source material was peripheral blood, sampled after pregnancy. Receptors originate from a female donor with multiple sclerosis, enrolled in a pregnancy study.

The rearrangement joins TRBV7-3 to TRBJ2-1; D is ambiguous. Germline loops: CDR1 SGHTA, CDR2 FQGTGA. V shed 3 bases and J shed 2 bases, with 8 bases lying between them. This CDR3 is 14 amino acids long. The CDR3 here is CASSLADTYNEQFF. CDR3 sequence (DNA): TGTGCCAGCAGCTTGGCGGATACCTACAATGAGCAGTTCTTC.

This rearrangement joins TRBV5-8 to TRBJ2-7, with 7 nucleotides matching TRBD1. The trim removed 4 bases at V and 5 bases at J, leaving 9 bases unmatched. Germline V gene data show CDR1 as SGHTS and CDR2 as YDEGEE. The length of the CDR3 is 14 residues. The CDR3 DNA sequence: TGTGCCAGCAGCCTAGAGACAGGGACCCACGAGCAGTACTTC. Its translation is CASSLETGTHEQYF.

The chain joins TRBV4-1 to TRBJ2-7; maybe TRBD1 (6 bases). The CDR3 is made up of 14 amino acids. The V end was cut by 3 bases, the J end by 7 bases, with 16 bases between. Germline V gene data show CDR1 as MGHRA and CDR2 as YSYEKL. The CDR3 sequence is CASSHDYRVEEQYF. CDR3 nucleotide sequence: TGCGCCAGCAGCCACGACTACAGGGTGGAAGAGCAGTACTTC.

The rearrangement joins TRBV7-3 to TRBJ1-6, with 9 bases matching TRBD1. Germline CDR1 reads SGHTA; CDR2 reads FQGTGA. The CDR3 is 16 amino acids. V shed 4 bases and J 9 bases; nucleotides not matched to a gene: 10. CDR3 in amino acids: CASSSTPTGGSSPLHF. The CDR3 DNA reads TGTGCCAGCAGCTCAACACCTACAGGGGGCTCTTCACCCCTCCACTTT.

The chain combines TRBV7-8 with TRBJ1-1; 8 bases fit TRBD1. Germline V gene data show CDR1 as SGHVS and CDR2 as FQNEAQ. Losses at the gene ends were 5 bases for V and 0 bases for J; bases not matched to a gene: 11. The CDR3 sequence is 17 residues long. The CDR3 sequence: CASSHDRGEAMNTEAFF. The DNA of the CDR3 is TGTGCCAGCAGCCATGACAGGGGAGAGGCAATGAACACTGAAGCTTTCTTT.

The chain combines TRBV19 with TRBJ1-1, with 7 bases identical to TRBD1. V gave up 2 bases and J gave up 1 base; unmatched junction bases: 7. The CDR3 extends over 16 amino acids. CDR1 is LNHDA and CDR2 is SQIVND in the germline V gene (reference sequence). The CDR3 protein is CASSIWAGTENTEAFF. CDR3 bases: TGTGCCAGTAGTATATGGGCGGGGACAGAGAACACTGAAGCTTTCTTT.

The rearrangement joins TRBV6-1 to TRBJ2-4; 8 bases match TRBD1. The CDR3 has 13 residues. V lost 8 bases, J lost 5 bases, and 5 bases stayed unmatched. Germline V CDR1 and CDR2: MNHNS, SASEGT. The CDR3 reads CASGRTGQNIQYF. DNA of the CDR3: TGTGCCAGCGGGCGGACAGGGCAAAACATTCAGTACTTC.

Written as DNA, the CDR3 is TGTGCCAGCAGCTCAGGGGGGACTTCCAAGGGTGGCTACACCTTC. It encodes CASSSGGTSKGGYTF. J is TRBJ1-2 and V is TRBV6-5; 7 positions agree with TRBD1. The CDR3 has 15 amino acids. CDR1 is MNHEY, CDR2 SVGAGI, per germline. V lost 6 bases, J lost 7 bases, and 14 bases stayed unmatched.

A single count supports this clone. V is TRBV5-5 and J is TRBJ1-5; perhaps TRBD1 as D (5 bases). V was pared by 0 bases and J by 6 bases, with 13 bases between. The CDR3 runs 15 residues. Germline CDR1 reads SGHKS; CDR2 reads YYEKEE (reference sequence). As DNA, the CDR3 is TGTGCCAGCAGCTTGGAGTTAGGGGTCGGTCAGCCCCAGCATTTT. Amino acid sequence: CASSLELGVGQPQHF.

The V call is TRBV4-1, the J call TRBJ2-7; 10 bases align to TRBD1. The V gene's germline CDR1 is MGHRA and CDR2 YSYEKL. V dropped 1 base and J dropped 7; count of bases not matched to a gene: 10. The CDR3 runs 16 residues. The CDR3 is CASSQARDRGPHEQYF. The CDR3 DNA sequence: TGCGCCAGCAGCCAAGCGCGGGACAGGGGACCACATGAGCAGTACTTC.

CDR3 sequence reads: CASSSPQTGFYGYTF. The CDR3 nucleotides are TGTGCCAGTAGTAGCCCCCAGACAGGGTTCTATGGCTACACCTTC. V is TRBV19 and J is TRBJ1-2, with 7 bases lining up with TRBD1. CDR3 size: 15 residues. Per the germline V gene, CDR1 is LNHDA and CDR2 is SQIVND (reference sequence). After removal of 4 bases from V and 4 bases from J, the junction contained 9 bases not matched to a gene.

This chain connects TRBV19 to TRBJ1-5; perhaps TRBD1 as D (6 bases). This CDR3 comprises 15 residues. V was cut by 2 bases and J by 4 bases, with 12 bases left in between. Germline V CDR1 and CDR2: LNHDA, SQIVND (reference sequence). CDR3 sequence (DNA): TGTGCCAGTAGTATAACTCCAGGGGAAAATCAGCCCCAGCATTTT. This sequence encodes CASSITPGENQPQHF.